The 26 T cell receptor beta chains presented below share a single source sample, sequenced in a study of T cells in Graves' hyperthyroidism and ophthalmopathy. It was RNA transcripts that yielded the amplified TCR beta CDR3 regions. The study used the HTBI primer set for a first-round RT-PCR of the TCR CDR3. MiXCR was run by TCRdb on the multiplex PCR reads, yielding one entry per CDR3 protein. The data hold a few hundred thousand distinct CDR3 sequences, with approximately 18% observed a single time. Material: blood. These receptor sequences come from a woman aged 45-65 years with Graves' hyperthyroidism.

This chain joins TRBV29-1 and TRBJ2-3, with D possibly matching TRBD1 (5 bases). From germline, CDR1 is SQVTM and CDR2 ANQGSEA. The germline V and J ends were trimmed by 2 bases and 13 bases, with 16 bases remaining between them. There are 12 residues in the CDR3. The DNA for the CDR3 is TGCAGCGTTGAACAGGGCCAAGCTCCTAAGTATTTT. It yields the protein CSVEQGQAPKYF.

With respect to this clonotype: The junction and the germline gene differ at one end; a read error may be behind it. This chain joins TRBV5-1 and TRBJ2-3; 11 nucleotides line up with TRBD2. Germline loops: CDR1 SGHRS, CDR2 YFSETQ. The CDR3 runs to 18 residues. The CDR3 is CASSLEILAGGSTDTQYF. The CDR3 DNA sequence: TGCGCCAGCAGCTTGGAGATCCTAGCGGGAGGTAGCACGGATACGCAGTATTTT.

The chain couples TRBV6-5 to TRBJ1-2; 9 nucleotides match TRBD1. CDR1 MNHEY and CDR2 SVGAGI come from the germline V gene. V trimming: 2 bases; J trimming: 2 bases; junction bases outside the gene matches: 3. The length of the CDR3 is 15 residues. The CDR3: CASSYRGQGNYGYTF. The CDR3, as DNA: TGTGCCAGCAGTTACCGGGGACAGGGAAACTATGGCTACACCTTC.

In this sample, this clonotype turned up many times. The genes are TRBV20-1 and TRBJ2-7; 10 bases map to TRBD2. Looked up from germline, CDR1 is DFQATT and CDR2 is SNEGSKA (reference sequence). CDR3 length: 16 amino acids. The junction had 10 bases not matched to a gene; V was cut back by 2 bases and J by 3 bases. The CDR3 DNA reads TGCAGTGCTAGACCTGGGGGAAGCGGGGGGGTCTACGAGCAGTACGTC. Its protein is CSARPGGSGGVYEQYV.

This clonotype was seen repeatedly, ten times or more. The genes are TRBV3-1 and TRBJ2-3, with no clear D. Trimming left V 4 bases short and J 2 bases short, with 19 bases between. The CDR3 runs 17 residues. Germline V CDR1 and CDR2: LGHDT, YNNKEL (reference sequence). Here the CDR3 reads CASSRINSPHNTDTQYF. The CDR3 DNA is TGTGCCAGCAGCCGCATAAATAGCCCCCACAACACAGATACGCAGTATTTT.

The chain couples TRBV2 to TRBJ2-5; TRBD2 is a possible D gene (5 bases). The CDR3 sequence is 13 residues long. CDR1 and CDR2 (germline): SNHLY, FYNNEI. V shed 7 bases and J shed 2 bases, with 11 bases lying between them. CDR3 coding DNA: TGTGCCAGCACCCGAGGGCAGCAAGAGACCCAGTACTTC. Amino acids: CASTRGQQETQYF.

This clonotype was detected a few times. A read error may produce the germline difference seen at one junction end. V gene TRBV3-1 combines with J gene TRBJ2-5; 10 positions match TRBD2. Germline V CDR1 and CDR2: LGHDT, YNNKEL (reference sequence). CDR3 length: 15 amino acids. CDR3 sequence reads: CASSQQGASGSKSSF. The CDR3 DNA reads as TGTGCCAGCAGCCAGCAAGGGGCTAGCGGGAGTAAAAGTAGCTTC.

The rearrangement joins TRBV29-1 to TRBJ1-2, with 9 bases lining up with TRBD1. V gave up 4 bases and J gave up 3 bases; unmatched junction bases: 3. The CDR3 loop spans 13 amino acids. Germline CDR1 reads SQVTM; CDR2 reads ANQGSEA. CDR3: CSVGRQGDYGYTF. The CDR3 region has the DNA TGCAGCGTTGGCAGACAGGGGGACTATGGCTACACCTTC.

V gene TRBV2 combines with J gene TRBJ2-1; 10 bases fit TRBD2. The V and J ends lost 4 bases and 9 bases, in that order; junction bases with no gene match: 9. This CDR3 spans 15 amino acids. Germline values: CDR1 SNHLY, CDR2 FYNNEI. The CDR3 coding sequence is TGTGCCAGCAGTGTATCAGCGGGAGGGATGCGTGAGCAGTTCTTC. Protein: CASSVSAGGMREQFF.

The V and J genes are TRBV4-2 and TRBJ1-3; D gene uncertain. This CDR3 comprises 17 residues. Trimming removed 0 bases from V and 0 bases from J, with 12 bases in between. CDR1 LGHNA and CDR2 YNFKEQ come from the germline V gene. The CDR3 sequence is CASSQDLHRISGNTIYF. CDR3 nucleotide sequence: TGTGCCAGCAGCCAAGATCTTCACAGAATCTCTGGAAACACCATATATTTT.

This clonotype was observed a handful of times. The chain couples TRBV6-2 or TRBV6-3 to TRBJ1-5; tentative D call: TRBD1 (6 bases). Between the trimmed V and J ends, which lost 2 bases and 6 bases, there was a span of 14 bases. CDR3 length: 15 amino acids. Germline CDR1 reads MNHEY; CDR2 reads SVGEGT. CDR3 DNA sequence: TGTGCCAGCAGTTACCCCCCAGGGGAGACTCAGCCCCAGCATTTT. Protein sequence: CASSYPPGETQPQHF.

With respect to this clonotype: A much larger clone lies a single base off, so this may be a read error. The CDR3 here is CASGYSNRGSGELFF. The CDR3 coding sequence is TGTGCCAGCGGTTACTCGAACCGCGGGTCCGGGGAGCTGTTTTTT. The V gene is TRBV6-5, the J gene TRBJ2-2; the D gene is possibly TRBD2 (5 bases). The CDR3 has 15 amino acids. CDR1 is MNHEY, CDR2 SVGAGI, per germline.

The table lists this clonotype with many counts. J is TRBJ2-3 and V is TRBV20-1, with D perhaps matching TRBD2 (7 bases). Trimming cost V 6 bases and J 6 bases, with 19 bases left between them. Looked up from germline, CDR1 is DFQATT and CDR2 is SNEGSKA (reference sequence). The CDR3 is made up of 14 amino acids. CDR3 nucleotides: TGCAGTGCCCAAGGGGGGGAAGGACGGGATACGCAGTATTTT. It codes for CSAQGGEGRDTQYF.

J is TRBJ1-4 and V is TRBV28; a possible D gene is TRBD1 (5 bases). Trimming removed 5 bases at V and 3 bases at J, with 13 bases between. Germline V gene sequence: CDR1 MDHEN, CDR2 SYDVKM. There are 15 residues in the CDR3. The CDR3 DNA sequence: TGTGCCAGCAGTCCATCCGGGGCGTCTAATGAAAAACTGTTTTTT. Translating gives CASSPSGASNEKLFF. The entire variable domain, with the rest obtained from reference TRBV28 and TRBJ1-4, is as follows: DVKVTQSSRYLVKRTGEKVFLECVQDMDHENMFWYRQDPGLGLRLIYFSYDVKMKEKGDIPEGYSVSREKKERFSLILESASTNQTSMYLCASSPSGASNEKLFFGSGTQLSVL.

The CDR3 nucleotides are TGTGCCAGTAGTTTCGAAAGCAGGTGGAGCGGAAACACCATATATTTT. Its protein is CASSFESRWSGNTIYF. The rearrangement uses TRBV19 and TRBJ1-3; no firm D call. CDR3 length: 16 amino acids. The germline V gene has CDR1 LNHDA and CDR2 SQIVND (reference sequence). With 5 bases removed from V and 4 bases from J, the gap between germline ends came to 18 bases.

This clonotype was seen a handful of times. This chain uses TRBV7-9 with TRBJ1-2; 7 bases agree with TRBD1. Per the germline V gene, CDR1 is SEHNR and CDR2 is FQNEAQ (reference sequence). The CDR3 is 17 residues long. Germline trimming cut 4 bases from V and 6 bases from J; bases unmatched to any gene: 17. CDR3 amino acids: CASSSLAGTAAGDGYTF. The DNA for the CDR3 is TGTGCCAGCAGCTCACTAGCAGGGACAGCCGCCGGAGATGGCTACACCTTC.

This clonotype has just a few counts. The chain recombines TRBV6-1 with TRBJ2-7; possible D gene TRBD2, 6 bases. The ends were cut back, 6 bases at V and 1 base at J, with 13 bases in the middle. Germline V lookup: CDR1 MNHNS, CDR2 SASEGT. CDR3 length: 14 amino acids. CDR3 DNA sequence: TGTGCCAGCAGAGGGGCTAGCGCTTCCTACGAGCAGTACTTC. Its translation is CASRGASASYEQYF.

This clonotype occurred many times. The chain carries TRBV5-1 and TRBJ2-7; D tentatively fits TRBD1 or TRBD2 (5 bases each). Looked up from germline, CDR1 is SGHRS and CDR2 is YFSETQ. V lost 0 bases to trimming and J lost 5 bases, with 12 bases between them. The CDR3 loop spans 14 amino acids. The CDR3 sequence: CASSLAGPGHEQYV. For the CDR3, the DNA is TGCGCCAGCAGCTTGGCCGGTCCGGGGCACGAGCAGTACGTC.

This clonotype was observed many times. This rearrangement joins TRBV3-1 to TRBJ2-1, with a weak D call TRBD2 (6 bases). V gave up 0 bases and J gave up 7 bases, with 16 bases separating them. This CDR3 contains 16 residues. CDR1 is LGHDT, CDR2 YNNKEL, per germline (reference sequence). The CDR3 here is CASSQDGGNAYNEQFF. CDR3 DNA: TGTGCCAGCAGCCAAGATGGCGGGAATGCGTATAATGAGCAGTTCTTC.

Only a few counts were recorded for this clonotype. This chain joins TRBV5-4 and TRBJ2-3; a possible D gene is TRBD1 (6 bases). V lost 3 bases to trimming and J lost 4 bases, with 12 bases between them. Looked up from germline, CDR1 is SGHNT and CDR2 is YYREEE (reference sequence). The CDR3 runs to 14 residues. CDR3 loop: CASSSQDRADTQYF. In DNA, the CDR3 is TGTGCCAGCAGCTCGCAGGACAGAGCAGATACGCAGTATTTT.

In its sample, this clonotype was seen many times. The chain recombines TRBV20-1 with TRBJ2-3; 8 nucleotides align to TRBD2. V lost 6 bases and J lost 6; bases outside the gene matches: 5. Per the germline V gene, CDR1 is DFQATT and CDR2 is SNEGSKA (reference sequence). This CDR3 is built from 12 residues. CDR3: CSAREGQDTQYF. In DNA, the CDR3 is TGCAGTGCCCGGGAGGGTCAGGATACGCAGTATTTT.

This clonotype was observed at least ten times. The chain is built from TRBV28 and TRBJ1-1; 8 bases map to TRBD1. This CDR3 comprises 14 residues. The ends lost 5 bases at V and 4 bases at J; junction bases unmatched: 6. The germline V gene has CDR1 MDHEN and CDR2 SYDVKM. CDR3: CASSAQTGVTEAFF. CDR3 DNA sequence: TGTGCCAGCAGTGCCCAGACAGGGGTCACTGAAGCTTTCTTT. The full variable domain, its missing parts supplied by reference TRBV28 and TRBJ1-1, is DVKVTQSSRYLVKRTGEKVFLECVQDMDHENMFWYRQDPGLGLRLIYFSYDVKMKEKGDIPEGYSVSREKKERFSLILESASTNQTSMYLCASSAQTGVTEAFFGQGTRLTVV.

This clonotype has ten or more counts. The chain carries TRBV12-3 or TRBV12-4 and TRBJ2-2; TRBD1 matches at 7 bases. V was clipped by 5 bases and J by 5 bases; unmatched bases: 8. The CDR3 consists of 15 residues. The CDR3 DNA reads TGTGCCAGCAGTCACCGACAGGGTAGTACCGGGGAGCTGTTTTTT. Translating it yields CASSHRQGSTGELFF.

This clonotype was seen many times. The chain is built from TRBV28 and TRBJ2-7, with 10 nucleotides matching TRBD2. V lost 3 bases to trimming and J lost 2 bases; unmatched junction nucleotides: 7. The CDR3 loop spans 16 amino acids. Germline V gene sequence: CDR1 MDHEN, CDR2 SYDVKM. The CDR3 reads CASSFPSGSPTYEQYF. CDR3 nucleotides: TGTGCCAGCAGTTTTCCTAGCGGGAGTCCCACCTACGAGCAGTACTTC.

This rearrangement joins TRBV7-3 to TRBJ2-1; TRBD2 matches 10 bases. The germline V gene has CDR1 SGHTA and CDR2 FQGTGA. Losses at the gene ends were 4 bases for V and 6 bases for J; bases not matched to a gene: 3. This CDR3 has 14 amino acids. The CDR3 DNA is TGTGCCAGCAGCTCGTCTAGCGGGGGCAATGAGCAGTTCTTC. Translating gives CASSSSSGGNEQFF.

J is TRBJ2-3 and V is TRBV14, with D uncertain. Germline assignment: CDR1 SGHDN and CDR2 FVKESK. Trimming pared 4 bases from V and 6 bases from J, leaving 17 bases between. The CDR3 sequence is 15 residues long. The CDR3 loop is CASSLGILSSDTQYF. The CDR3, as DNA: TGTGCCAGCAGCCTCGGTATTTTGAGTTCGGATACGCAGTATTTT.